The 2 T cell receptor beta chains in this list originate from one sample, sequenced in a study of beta chain features in type 1 diabetes. Investigators reverse transcribed all isolated RNA, so they sequenced expressed TCRB transcripts. Clones were sequenced by immunoSEQ multiplex PCR, and TCRdb holds only the in-frame ones, with some missing. Here the sample spans 810,000 or so clones, roughly 16% being singletons. Sequencing was performed on naive CD4+ T cells from blood. All receptors come from a woman between 18 and 29 years old in good health.

The genes are TRBV28 and TRBJ2-2; D might be TRBD1 (6 bases). Trimming pared 6 bases from V and 6 bases from J, leaving 14 bases between. CDR3 size: 14 residues. Looked up from germline, CDR1 is MDHEN and CDR2 is SYDVKM. CDR3 coding DNA: TGTGCCAGCAGAACAGACAGGTTTTCCGGGGAGCTGTTTTTT. Translated: CASRTDRFSGELFF.

V is TRBV5-1 and J is TRBJ2-5; D possibly corresponds to TRBD1 (5 bases). V was cut by 5 bases and J by 5 bases, with 13 bases left in between. Germline lookup yields CDR1 SGHRS and CDR2 YFSETQ. The CDR3 extends over 13 amino acids. The CDR3 DNA reads TGCGCCAGCAGTTCGGCTAGGGGTGAGACCCAGTACTTC. Protein sequence: CASSSARGETQYF.